Listed below are T cell receptor beta chains from one sample, sequenced in a study of cytomegalovirus exposure and HLA in healthy donors. Some clones are missing from TCRdb's copy, which holds only in-frame ones; the method was immunoSEQ multiplex PCR. The table shows some 240,000 clones, with roughly 86% occurring only once. Sequencing was done on a sample of PBMCs. The source is a woman aged 25 to 39 in good health and CMV-seropositive. CDR3s include the opening cysteine and the closing phenylalanine or tryptophan. D genes are given only for firm matches. Size is stated for part of the rows, as once, few or many counts, or as a class when the clone is expanded.

J,D,V,size,CDR3,DNA
TRBJ2-1,NA,TRBV15,NA,CATSLGGDEQFF,TGTGCCACCAGCCTCGGGGGAGACGAGCAGTTCTTC
TRBJ1-2,TRBD1,TRBV5-1,NA,CASSLRGGRSYGYTF,TGCGCCAGCAGCTTGCGAGGGGGCCGTTCCTATGGCTACACCTTC
TRBJ2-1,TRBD2,TRBV2,NA,CAISGLAGSRGEQFF,TGTGCCATCTCGGGACTAGCGGGATCCAGGGGTGAGCAGTTCTTC
TRBJ2-7,TRBD1,TRBV27,NA,CASSSWDREQTQYF,TGTGCCAGCAGTTCCTGGGACAGGGAACAAACGCAGTACTTC
TRBJ1-4,TRBD1,TRBV28,NA,CASSLPGGAATNEKLFF,TGTGCCAGCAGTTTGCCAGGGGGCGCGGCAACTAATGAAAAACTGTTTTTT
TRBJ1-1,NA,TRBV6-6,NA,CASSYSIGFPNTEAFF,TGTGCCAGCAGTTACTCGATCGGGTTCCCGAACACTGAAGCTTTCTTT
TRBJ1-3,NA,TRBV15,once,CATSREGASGNTIYF,TGTGCCACCAGCAGAGAGGGGGCTAGCGGAAACACCATATATTTT
TRBJ1-1,NA,TRBV4-2,NA,CASSPLPGTEAFF,TGTGCCAGCAGCCCCCTCCCAGGCACTGAAGCTTTCTTT
TRBJ2-7,NA,TRBV6-5,few,CASSSEAYEQYF,TGTGCCAGCAGTTCTGAGGCCTACGAGCAGTACTTC
TRBJ2-2,TRBD2,TRBV7-3,NA,CASSPPGGRNGELFF,TGTGCCTCCAGCCCACCGGGGGGAAGGAACGGGGAGCTGTTTTTT
TRBJ1-1,NA,TRBV5-1,NA,CASCASGGYGTEAFF,TGCGCCAGCTGCGCCTCGGGGGGATACGGGACTGAAGCTTTCTTT
TRBJ1-1,NA,TRBV11-2,once,CASSSNRAEAFF,TGTGCCAGCAGCTCAAACAGGGCTGAAGCTTTCTTT
TRBJ2-7,NA,TRBV6-5,NA,CASSYGGTAAYEQYF,TGTGCCAGCAGTTACGGCGGGACGGCAGCCTACGAGCAGTACTTC
TRBJ1-3,NA,TRBV9,NA,CASSVVDRRSGNTIYF,TGTGCCAGCAGCGTAGTCGACAGGCGCTCTGGAAACACCATATATTTT
TRBJ2-7,TRBD2,TRBV29-1,NA,CSALAGGEYEQYF,TGCAGCGCATTAGCGGGAGGGGAATACGAGCAGTACTTC
TRBJ2-7,TRBD1,TRBV7-8,NA,CASSLDRGEQYF,TGTGCCAGCAGCTTAGACAGGGGCGAGCAGTACTTC
TRBJ1-2,NA,TRBV6-1,NA,CASSVNIYGYTF,TGTGCCAGCAGTGTCAACATCTATGGCTACACCTTC
TRBJ1-3,TRBD1,TRBV10-3,NA,CAADKGDREAGNTIYF,TGTGCCGCAGACAAGGGGGACAGGGAGGCTGGAAACACCATATATTTT
TRBJ1-4,NA,TRBV10-3,NA,CAISYTVDRGEKLFF,TGTGCCATCAGTTATACGGTGGACCGGGGTGAAAAACTGTTTTTT
TRBJ2-2,TRBD2,TRBV10-3,NA,CAISDRLAGTNTGELFF,TGTGCCATCAGTGACCGACTAGCGGGGACGAACACCGGGGAGCTGTTTTTT
TRBJ2-2,TRBD2,TRBV9,NA,CASSPRGGGTTGELFF,TGTGCCAGCAGCCCCCGAGGCGGGGGGACCACCGGGGAGCTGTTTTTT
TRBJ2-7,NA,TRBV5-1,NA,CASSLYYEQYF,TGCGCCAGCAGCCTTTACTACGAGCAGTACTTC
TRBJ1-5,NA,TRBV4-1,NA,CASSQGHFDSNQPQHF,TGCGCCAGCAGCCAGGGGCATTTCGATAGCAATCAGCCCCAGCATTTT
TRBJ1-4,TRBD1,TRBV28,NA,CASGGYVEKLFF,TGTGCCTCAGGGGGGTATGTTGAAAAACTGTTTTTT
TRBJ1-5,NA,TRBV5-1,NA,CASSLEGRGGQPQHF,TGCGCCAGCAGCTTGGAAGGCCGTGGCGGTCAGCCCCAGCATTTT
TRBJ2-1,TRBD2,TRBV27,NA,CATQLAGVNEQFF,TGTGCCACCCAACTAGCGGGAGTTAATGAGCAGTTCTTC
TRBJ1-2,NA,TRBV27,NA,CASSSLEGPQTNYGYTF,TGTGCCAGCAGTTCCCTGGAGGGACCCCAAACTAACTATGGCTACACCTTC
TRBJ2-3,TRBD1,TRBV5-4,NA,CASSSQGAADTQYF,TGTGCCAGCAGCTCTCAGGGGGCGGCAGATACGCAGTATTTT
TRBJ1-5,NA,TRBV1,NA,CTSSQDRVVRGNQPQHF,TGCACCAGCAGCCAAGATCGCGTGGTTCGGGGCAATCAGCCCCAGCATTTT
TRBJ1-1,NA,TRBV9,NA,CASSPYMTDTEAFF,TGTGCCAGCAGCCCTTACATGACAGACACTGAAGCTTTCTTT
TRBJ2-3,NA,TRBV27,NA,CASSLQLQTGPSDTQYF,TGTGCCAGCAGTTTACAACTCCAGACAGGACCTTCAGATACGCAGTATTTT
TRBJ2-2,TRBD2,TRBV7-8,many,CASSPGLAGGRTGELFF,TGTGCCAGCAGCCCGGGACTAGCGGGAGGGCGAACCGGGGAGCTGTTTTTT
TRBJ2-3,NA,TRBV28,NA,CASSQFGATSTDTQYF,TGTGCCAGCAGTCAATTTGGGGCGACCAGCACAGATACGCAGTATTTT
TRBJ1-2,NA,TRBV5-1,NA,CASSLEGQTEGYTF,TGCGCCAGCAGCTTGGAGGGGCAAACGGAGGGCTACACCTTC
TRBJ1-1,NA,TRBV19,NA,CASSMTANTEAFF,TGTGCCAGTAGTATGACAGCGAACACTGAAGCTTTCTTT
TRBJ1-1,NA,TRBV27,once,CASSQREGWKAFF,TGTGCCAGCAGCCAAAGGGAGGGGTGGAAGGCTTTCTTT
TRBJ1-2,TRBD1,TRBV5-5,NA,CASSPETGTNYGYTF,TGTGCCAGCAGCCCTGAGACAGGGACTAACTATGGCTACACCTTC
TRBJ2-1,TRBD2,TRBV5-1,NA,CASSPGLASNEQFF,TGCGCCAGCAGCCCGGGACTAGCGAGCAATGAGCAGTTCTTC
TRBJ2-7,NA,TRBV29-1,NA,CSVGTDSYEQYF,TGCAGCGTTGGGACAGATTCCTACGAGCAGTACTTC
TRBJ1-4,NA,TRBV5-1,NA,CASSSGTKDEKLFF,TGCGCCAGCAGTTCCGGGACTAAAGATGAAAAACTGTTTTTT
TRBJ2-5,TRBD2,TRBV7-2,NA,CASSSRGKREYQETQYF,TGTGCCAGCAGCTCCCGGGGGAAGCGGGAGTACCAAGAGACCCAGTACTTC
TRBJ2-7,NA,TRBV7-8,once,CASSLNRESSYEQYF,TGTGCCAGCAGCTTAAATAGGGAGAGCTCCTACGAGCAGTACTTC
TRBJ2-6,NA,TRBV21-1,NA,CASSPLRGGAGANVLTF,TGTGCCAGCAGCCCCCTTCGAGGGGGTGCTGGGGCCAACGTCCTGACTTTC
TRBJ1-1,NA,TRBV10-2,NA,CASSWETEAFF,TGCGCCAGCAGTTGGGAGACTGAAGCTTTCTTT
TRBJ2-2,NA,TRBV27,NA,CASSFLTGLSTGELFF,TGTGCCAGCAGTTTTTTAACGGGTTTATCCACCGGGGAGCTGTTTTTT
TRBJ1-5,NA,TRBV6-1,NA,CASTRLLSNQPQHF,TGTGCCAGCACAAGACTCCTAAGCAATCAGCCCCAGCATTTT
TRBJ2-7,TRBD1,TRBV5-1,NA,CASSRSGQYYEQYF,TGCGCCAGCAGCAGGTCGGGACAGTACTACGAGCAGTACTTC
TRBJ2-3,TRBD1,TRBV2,NA,CASTGDRVTDTQYF,TGTGCCAGCACCGGGGACAGGGTCACAGATACGCAGTATTTT
TRBJ2-7,TRBD1,TRBV9,NA,CASSVGDSRSYEQYF,TGTGCCAGCAGCGTAGGGGACAGCCGCTCCTACGAGCAGTACTTC
TRBJ2-1,TRBD2,TRBV6-1,NA,CASSEPASGYNEQFF,TGTGCCAGCAGTGAACCGGCTAGCGGTTACAATGAGCAGTTCTTC
TRBJ2-1,TRBD2,TRBV4-1,NA,CASSPGLAGAIYNEQFF,TGCGCCAGCAGCCCGGGACTAGCGGGAGCTATCTACAATGAGCAGTTCTTC
TRBJ2-7,TRBD2,TRBV15,NA,CATSSGLAASYEQYF,TGTGCCACCAGCAGCGGACTAGCGGCCTCCTACGAGCAGTACTTC
TRBJ2-1,TRBD2,TRBV6-6,once,CASSPGGSYNEQFF,TGTGCCAGCAGCCCGGGGGGCTCCTACAATGAGCAGTTCTTC
TRBJ2-1,NA,TRBV19,NA,CASSIPSGPNEQFF,TGTGCCAGTAGTATTCCGAGCGGACCGAATGAGCAGTTCTTC
TRBJ2-2,NA,TRBV5-1,NA,CASSLAGRENTGELFF,TGCGCCAGCAGCTTGGCCGGCAGGGAGAACACCGGGGAGCTGTTTTTT
TRBJ1-2,TRBD1,TRBV6-1,NA,CASGEQGAIGGYTF,TGTGCCAGCGGAGAACAGGGGGCTATAGGAGGCTACACCTTC
TRBJ2-3,TRBD2,TRBV27,NA,CASSQLAGGYTDTQYF,TGTGCCAGCAGCCAACTAGCGGGAGGATATACAGATACGCAGTATTTT
TRBJ2-1,TRBD2,TRBV28,NA,CASGRTSGFSYNEQFF,TGTGCCAGCGGTAGGACTAGCGGATTTTCTTACAATGAGCAGTTCTTC
TRBJ2-7,TRBD2,TRBV7-8,NA,CASTRSGTPYEQYF,TGTGCCAGCACCCGTAGCGGGACCCCCTACGAGCAGTACTTC
TRBJ2-1,NA,TRBV5-1,NA,CASSLPSVGNEQFF,TGCGCCAGCAGCTTACCTAGCGTAGGGAATGAGCAGTTCTTC